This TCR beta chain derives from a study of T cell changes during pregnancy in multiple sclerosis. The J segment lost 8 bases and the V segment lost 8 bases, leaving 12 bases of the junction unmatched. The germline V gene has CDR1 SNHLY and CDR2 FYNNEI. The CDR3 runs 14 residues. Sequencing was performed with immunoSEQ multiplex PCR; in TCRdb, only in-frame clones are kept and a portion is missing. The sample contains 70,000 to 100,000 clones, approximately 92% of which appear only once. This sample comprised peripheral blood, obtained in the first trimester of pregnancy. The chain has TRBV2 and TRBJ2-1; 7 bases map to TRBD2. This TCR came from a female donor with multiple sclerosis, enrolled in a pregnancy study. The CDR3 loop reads CASLGASRGDEQFF. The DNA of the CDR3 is TGTGCCAGCCTGGGCGCTAGCCGGGGGGATGAGCAGTTCTTC.